This T cell receptor beta chain was sequenced in a study of T-cell memory formation after mild COVID-19. Points from the study as a whole: Whereas later expanders leaned CD4+, clones contracting day 15 to 85 showed a balanced CD4/CD8 makeup. That cross-reactive memory joined was suggested by some responding clones appearing in pre-infection memory. Among contracting clones, CD4+ were mainly CM/EM and CD8+ enriched in EMRA.

Germline CDR1 is LGHNT and CDR2 is FRNRAP. Trimming took off 4 bases at V and 12 bases at J, with 13 bases between the two ends. This CDR3 has 12 residues. A note on this clonotype: Its antigen is unidentified.

Via MiXCR, TCRdb re-called the 5' RACE reads, giving one row per CDR3 protein. The data contain fewer than 350,000 distinct CDR3 sequences, roughly 18% of them seen just once; the ten biggest clones take up about 23%. The sequencing input was PBMCs or a T cell subset sorted from them (not recorded which). This receptor was obtained from a young man who had mild COVID-19 (a few samples of this study predate the infection). Cell type and time point are not known. The chain employs TRBV12-5 and TRBJ2-1; D may correspond to TRBD1 or TRBD2 (5 bases each). The CDR3 is CASGSYDSGQFF. The CDR3 DNA follows: TGTGCTAGTGGTTCCTACGACAGCGGGCAGTTCTTC.